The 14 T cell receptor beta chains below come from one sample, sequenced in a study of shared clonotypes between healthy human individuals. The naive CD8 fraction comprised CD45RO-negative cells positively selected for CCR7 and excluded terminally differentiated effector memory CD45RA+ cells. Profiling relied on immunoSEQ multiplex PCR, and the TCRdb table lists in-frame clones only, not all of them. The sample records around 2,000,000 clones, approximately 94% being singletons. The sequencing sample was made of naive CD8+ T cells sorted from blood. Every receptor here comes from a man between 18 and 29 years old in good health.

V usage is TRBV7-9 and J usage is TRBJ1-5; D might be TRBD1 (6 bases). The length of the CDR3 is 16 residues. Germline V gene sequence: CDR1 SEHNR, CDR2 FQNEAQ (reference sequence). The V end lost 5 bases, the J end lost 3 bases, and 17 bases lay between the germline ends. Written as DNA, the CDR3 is TGTGCCAGCAGCCCCTCATCTGGGGGCTTCAATCAGCCCCAGCATTTT. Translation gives CASSPSSGGFNQPQHF.

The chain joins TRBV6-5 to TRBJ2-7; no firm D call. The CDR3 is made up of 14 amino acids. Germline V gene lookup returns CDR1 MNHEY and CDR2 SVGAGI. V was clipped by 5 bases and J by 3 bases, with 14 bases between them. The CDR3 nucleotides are TGTGCCAGCAGTCCCGGACCAGCTAACTACGAGCAGTACTTC. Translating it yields CASSPGPANYEQYF.

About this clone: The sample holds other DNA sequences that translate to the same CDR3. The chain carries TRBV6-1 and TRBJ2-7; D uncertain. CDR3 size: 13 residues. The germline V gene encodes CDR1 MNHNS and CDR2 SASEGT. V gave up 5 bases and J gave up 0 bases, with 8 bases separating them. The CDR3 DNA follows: TGTGCCAGCAGTCTGGCAGACTCCTACGAGCAGTACTTC. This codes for CASSLADSYEQYF.

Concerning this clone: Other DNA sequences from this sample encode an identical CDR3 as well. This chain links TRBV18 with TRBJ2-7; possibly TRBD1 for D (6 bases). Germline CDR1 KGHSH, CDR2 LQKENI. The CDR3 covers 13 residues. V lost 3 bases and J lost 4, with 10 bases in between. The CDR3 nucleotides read TGTGCCAGCTCACCGGGACACGGATACGAGCAGTACTTC. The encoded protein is CASSPGHGYEQYF.

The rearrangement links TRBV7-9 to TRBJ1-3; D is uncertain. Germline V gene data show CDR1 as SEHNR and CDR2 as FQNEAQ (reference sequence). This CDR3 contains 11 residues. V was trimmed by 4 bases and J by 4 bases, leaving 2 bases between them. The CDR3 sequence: CASSWGNTIYF. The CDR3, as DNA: TGTGCCAGCAGCTGGGGAAACACCATATATTTT.

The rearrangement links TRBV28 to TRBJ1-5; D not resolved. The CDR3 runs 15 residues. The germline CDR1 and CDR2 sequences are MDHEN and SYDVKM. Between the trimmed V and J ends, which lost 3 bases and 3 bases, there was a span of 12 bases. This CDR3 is CASSFVRTPNQPQHF. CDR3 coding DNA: TGTGCCAGCAGTTTCGTTCGGACCCCCAATCAGCCCCAGCATTTT.

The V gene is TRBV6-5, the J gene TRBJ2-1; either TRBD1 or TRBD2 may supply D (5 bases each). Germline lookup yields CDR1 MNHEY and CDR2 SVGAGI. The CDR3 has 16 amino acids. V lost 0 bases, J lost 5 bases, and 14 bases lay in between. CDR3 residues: CASSYSIGESHNEQFF. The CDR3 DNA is TGTGCCAGCAGTTACTCGATAGGGGAGTCTCACAATGAGCAGTTCTTC.

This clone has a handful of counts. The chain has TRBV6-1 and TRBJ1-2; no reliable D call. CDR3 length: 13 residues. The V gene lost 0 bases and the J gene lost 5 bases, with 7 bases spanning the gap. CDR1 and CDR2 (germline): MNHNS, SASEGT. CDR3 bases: TGTGCCAGCAGTGAAGCATCGGGATATGGCTACACCTTC. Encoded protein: CASSEASGYGYTF.

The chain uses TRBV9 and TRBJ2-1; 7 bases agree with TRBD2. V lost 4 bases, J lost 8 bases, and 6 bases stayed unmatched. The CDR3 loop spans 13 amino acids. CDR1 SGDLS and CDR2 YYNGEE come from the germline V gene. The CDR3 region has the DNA TGTGCCAGCAGCACTTCTAGCGGCTATGAGCAGTTCTTC. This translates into CASSTSSGYEQFF.

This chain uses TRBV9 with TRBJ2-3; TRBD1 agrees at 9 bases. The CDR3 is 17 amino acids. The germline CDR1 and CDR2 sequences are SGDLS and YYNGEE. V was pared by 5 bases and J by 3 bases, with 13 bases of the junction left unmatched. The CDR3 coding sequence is TGTGCCAGCAGGAAGAGTTTCCGGACAGGGGAGACAGATACGCAGTATTTT. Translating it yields CASRKSFRTGETDTQYF.

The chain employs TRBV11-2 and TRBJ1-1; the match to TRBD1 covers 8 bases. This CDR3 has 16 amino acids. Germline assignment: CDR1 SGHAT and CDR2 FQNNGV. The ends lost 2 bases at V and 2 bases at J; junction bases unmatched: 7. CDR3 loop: CASSLRTGITNTEAFF. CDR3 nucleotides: TGTGCCAGCAGCTTACGGACAGGGATAACCAACACTGAAGCTTTCTTT.

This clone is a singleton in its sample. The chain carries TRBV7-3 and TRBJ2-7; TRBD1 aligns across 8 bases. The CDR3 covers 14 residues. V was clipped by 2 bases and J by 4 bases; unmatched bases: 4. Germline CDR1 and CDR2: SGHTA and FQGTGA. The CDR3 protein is CASSLGTGQYEQYF. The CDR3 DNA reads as TGTGCCAGCAGCTTAGGGACAGGACAATACGAGCAGTACTTC.

In DNA, the CDR3 is TGTGCCAGTAGTATGAACGGGGGTGGCTATGGCTACACCTTC. Residues: CASSMNGGGYGYTF. The V and J genes are TRBV19 and TRBJ1-2; weak D call: TRBD1 (5 bases). V lost 3 bases, J lost 4 bases, and 12 bases lay in between. The CDR3 is 14 residues long. Germline CDR1 and CDR2: LNHDA and SQIVND (reference sequence).

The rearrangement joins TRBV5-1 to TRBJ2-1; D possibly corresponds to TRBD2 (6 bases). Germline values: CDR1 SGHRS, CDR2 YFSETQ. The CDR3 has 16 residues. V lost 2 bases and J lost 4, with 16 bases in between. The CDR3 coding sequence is TGCGCCAGCAGCTTTGGGAGGCAGGGAGGTTACAATGAGCAGTTCTTC. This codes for CASSFGRQGGYNEQFF.